This entry concerns a single TCR beta chain. This sample stems from a study of blood T cell repertoires in COVID-19. Unmatched junction bases numbered 7, after V lost 1 base and J lost 10 bases. The CDR3 extends over 15 amino acids. Germline assignment: CDR1 LGHNA and CDR2 YSLEER. Seattle patients were enrolled while actively infected and followed longitudinally. How the authors handled the data: Amplified reference gene primers provided the basis for estimating nucleated cell counts. TCRdb's copy holds only in-frame clones and misses some; the assay was immunoSEQ multiplex PCR. The V and J calls and clone size are taken from that table; D and trimming were inferred from the DNA. The repertoire holds about 270,000 clones, with 86% as singletons.

The receptor was isolated from an elderly woman with COVID-19, enrolled during active disease. Sequenced: peripheral blood. V usage is TRBV4-3 and J usage is TRBJ2-1, with 10 bases fitting TRBD1. The DNA of the CDR3 is TGCGCCAGCAGCCAAGGTTTGGGACAGGGGAAAGAGCAGTTCTTC. This gives the protein CASSQGLGQGKEQFF.